This TCR beta chain was recorded in a study of cytomegalovirus exposure and HLA in healthy donors. Primers: 60 Vbeta forward and 13 Jbeta reverse. Data came from immunoSEQ multiplex PCR; TCRdb stores just in-frame clones and leaves some out. The sample holds more than 200,000 clones. The CDR3 is made up of 14 amino acids. The germline V gene encodes CDR1 MNHEY and CDR2 SMNVEV (reference sequence). Trimming shortened V by 6 bases and J by 8 bases, and 18 bases separated the two germline ends. This sequence joins TRBV27 and TRBJ2-3; the D gene is possibly TRBD2 (5 bases). The receptor was isolated from a woman aged 30 to 39 in good health and CMV-seropositive. The sequenced material came from PBMCs. CDR3 in amino acids: CASSSGRGGGTQYF. CDR3 nucleotide sequence: TGTGCCAGCAGCTCCGGCCGAGGAGGAGGTACGCAGTATTTT.